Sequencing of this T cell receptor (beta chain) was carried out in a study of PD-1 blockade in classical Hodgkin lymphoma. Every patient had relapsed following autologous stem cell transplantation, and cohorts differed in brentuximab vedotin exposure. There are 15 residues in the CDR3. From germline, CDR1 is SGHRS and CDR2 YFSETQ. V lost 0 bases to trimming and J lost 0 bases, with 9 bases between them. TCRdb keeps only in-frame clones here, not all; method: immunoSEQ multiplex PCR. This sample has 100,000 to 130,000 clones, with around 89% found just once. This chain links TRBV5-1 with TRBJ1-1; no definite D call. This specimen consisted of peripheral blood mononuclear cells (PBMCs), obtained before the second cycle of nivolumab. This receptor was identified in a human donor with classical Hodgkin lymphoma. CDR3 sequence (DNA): TGCGCCAGCAGCTTGGACAGCTTCATGAACACTGAAGCTTTCTTT. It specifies CASSLDSFMNTEAFF.